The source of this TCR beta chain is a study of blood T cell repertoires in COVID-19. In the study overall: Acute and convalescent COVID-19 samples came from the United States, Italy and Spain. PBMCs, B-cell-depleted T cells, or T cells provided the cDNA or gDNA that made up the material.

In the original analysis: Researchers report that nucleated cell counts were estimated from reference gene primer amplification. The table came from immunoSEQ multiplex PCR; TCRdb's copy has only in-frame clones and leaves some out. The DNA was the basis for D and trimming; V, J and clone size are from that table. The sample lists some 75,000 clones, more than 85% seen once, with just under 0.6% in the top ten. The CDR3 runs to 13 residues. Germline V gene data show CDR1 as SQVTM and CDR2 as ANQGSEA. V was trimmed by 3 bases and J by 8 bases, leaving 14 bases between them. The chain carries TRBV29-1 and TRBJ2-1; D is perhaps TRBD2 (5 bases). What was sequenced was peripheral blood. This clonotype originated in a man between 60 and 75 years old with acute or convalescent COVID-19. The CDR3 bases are TGCAGCGTTGACCGCCAAACTAGAGATGAGCAGTTCTTC. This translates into CSVDRQTRDEQFF.